Here is one T cell receptor (beta chain) with its context. The antigen is unknown. This record comes from a study of T cell responses to AZD1222 COVID-19 vaccine. Study results and limitations: Spike-specific TCR breadth and depth grew following two AZD1222 doses.

The CDR3 loop spans 13 amino acids. CDR1 and CDR2 from the germline V gene are MNHEY and SMNVEV (reference sequence). The V end was cut by 4 bases, the J end by 1 base, with 5 bases between. Data came from immunoSEQ multiplex PCR; TCRdb stores just in-frame clones and leaves some out. Altogether about 130,000 clones are present, 85% to 95% being singletons, with the ten largest covering about 6.7%. The chain has TRBV27 and TRBJ1-5, with D hard to call. The material was peripheral blood, obtained 28 days after the second AZD1222 dose. This TCR came from an adult who received the AZD1222 COVID-19 vaccine. Here the CDR3 DNA reads TGTGCCAGCAGTTCCTTCAGCAATCAGCCCCAGCATTTT. Amino acid sequence: CASSSFSNQPQHF.